This TCR beta chain was identified during a study of metastatic and nonmetastatic thyroid tumors. Overall study context: The authors compared repertoires across blood and tumor or nodule tissue from malignant and benign thyroid patients.

TCRdb re-called clones via MiXCR from the PCR reads. The sample consists of some 15,000 clones, 9.5% to 15% of them appearing once. Before thyroid surgery, none of the patients had received any treatment. V gave up 7 bases and J gave up 7 bases; unmatched junction bases: 13. Germline CDR1 SGHRS, CDR2 YFSETQ. The CDR3 covers 15 residues. This TCR came from a female donor with papillary thyroid cancer or a benign thyroid nodule (not recorded which). Some clones in this sample may be carry-over from other donors' samples. Source material: blood. V gene TRBV5-1 combines with J gene TRBJ1-5, with 8 bases aligning to TRBD1. The DNA of the CDR3 is TGCGCCAGCGGCTCATCAGGGGGCGAGGGGCAGCCCCAGCATTTT. Translation: CASGSSGGEGQPQHF. The full variable domain, completed using reference TRBV5-1 and TRBJ1-5, is KAGVTQTPRYLIKTRGQQVTLSCSPISGHRSVSWYQQTPGQGLQFLFEYFSETQRNKGNFPGRFSGRQFSNSRSEMNVSTLELGDSALYLCASGSSGGEGQPQHFGDGTRLSIL.